The present T cell receptor (beta chain) was sequenced within a study of low-dose radiotherapy and immunotherapy resistance in tumors. Gene-specific TRAV and TRBV primers were used for first-strand cDNA, covering alpha and beta chains. Amplification of TCRs used a constant-region primer and V-primer adapter for 15 to 25 PCR cycles. TCRdb fed the reads into MiXCR, producing one record per CDR3 protein. The sample holds around 80,000 distinct CDR3 sequences, under 20% seen once. Regarding time point: before trial treatment. From germline, CDR1 is KGHSH and CDR2 LQKENI. The CDR3 loop spans 13 amino acids. The J segment lost 5 bases and the V segment lost 3 bases, leaving 3 bases of the junction unmatched.

This sequence was found in a male donor with prostate cancer. Material: PBMCs, obtained before treatment. V is TRBV18 and J is TRBJ2-7, with 8 bases lining up with TRBD1. The CDR3 nucleotides read TGTGCCAGCTCACCGGACAGGGACCACGAGCAGTACTTC. It translates to CASSPDRDHEQYF.